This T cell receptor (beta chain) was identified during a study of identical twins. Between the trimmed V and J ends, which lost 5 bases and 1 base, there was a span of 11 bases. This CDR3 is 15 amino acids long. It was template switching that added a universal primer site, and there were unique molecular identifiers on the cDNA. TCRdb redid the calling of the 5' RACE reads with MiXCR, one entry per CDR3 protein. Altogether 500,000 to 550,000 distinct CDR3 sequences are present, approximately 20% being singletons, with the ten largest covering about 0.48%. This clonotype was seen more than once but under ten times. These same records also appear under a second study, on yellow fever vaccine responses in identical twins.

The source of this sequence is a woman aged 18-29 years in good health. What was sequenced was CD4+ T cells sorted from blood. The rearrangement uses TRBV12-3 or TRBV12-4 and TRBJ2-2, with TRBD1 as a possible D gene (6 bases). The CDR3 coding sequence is TGTGCCAGCAGTCACGGACAGCTGAACACCGGGGAGCTGTTTTTT. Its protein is CASSHGQLNTGELFF.